This TCR beta chain was captured by sequencing in a study of T cell changes during pregnancy in multiple sclerosis. Germline values: CDR1 SQVTM, CDR2 ANQGSEA. The junction had 13 bases not matched to a gene; V was cut back by 7 bases and J by 5 bases. The CDR3 contains 14 residues. Produced via immunoSEQ multiplex PCR; TCRdb's table is partial and in-frame only. The data hold around 100,000 clones, with around 92% observed a single time. The V call is TRBV29-1, the J call TRBJ2-7; 8 bases agree with TRBD1. Material: peripheral blood, obtained after pregnancy. The sequence was obtained from a female donor with multiple sclerosis, enrolled in a pregnancy study. DNA of the CDR3: TGCAGCGCTGCATGGACAGGGACTTCTAACGAGCAGTACTTC. Residues: CSAAWTGTSNEQYF.